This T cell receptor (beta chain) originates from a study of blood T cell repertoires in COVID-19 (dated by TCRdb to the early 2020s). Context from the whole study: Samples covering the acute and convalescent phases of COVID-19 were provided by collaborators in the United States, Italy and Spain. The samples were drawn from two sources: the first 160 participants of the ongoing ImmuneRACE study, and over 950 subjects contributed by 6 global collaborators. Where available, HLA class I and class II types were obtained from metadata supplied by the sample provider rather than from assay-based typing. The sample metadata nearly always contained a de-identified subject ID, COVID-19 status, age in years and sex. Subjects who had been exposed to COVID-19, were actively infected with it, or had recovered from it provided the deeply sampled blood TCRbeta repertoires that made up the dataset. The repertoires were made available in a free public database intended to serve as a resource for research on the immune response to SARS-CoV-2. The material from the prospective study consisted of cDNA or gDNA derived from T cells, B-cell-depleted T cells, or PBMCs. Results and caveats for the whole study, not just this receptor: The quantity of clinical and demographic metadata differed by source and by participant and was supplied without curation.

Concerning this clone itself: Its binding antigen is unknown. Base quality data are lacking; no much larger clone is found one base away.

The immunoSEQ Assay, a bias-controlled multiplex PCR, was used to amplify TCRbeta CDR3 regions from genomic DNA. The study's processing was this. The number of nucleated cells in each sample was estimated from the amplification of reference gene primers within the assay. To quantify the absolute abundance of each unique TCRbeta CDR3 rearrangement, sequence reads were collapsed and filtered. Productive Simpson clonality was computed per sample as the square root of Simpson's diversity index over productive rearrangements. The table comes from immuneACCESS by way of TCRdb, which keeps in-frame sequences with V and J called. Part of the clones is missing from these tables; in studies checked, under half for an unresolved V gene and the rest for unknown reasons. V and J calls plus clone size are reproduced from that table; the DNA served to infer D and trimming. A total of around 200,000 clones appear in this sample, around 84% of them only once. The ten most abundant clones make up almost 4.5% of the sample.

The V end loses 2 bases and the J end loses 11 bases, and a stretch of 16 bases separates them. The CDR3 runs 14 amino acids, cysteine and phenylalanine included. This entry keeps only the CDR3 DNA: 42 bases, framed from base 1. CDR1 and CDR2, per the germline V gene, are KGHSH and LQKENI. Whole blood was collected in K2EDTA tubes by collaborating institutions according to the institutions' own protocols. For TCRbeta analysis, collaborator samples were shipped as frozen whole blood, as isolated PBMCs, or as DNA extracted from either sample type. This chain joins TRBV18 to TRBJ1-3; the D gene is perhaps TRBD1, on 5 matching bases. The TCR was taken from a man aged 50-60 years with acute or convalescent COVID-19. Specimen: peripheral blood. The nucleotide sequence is TGTGCCAGCTCACCATTCACGGGGGAGCGCGCCATATATTTT. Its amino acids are CASSPFTGERAIYF.